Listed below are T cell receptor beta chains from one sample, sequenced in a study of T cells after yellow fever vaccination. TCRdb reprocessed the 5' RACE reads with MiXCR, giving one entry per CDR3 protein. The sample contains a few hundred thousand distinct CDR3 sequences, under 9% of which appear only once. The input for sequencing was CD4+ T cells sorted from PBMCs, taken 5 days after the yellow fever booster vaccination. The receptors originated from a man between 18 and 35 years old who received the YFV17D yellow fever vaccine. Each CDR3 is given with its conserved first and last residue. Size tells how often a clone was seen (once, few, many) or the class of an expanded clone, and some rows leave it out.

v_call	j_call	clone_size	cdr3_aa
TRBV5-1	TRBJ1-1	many	CASSHGTGDAKAEAFF
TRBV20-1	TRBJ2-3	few	CSARDRRRGATDTQYF
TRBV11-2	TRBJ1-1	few	CASSLSGATEAFF
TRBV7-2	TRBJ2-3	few	CASSAGPSTDTQYF
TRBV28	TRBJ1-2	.	CASSFRTYYGYTF
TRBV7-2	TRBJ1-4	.	CASSLTIGGSEKLFF
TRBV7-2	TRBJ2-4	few	CASSLEAGGLGYIQYF
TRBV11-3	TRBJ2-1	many	CASSLASYNEQFF
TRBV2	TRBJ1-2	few	CASRATTGAGYTF
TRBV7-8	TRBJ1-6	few	CASSPYGAGNSPLHF
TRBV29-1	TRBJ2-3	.	CSGGGESTDTQYF
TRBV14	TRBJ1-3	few	CASSQEANSGNTIYF
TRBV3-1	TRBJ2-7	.	CASSRRGEGEQYF
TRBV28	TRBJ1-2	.	CASSLRPYGYTF
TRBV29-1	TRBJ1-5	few	CSVATGPTSNQPQHF
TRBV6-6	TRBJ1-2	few	CASSYSITPSQGYGYTF
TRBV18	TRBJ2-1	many	CASSPRTYNEQFF
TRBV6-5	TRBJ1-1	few	CASSYADRDTEAFF
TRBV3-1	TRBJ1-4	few	CASSQKGGGNEKLFF
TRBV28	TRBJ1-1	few	CASSLLGQGHEAFF
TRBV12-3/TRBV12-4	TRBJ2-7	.	CASSLSQLAGNSYEQYF
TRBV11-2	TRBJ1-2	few	CASSESTGYGYTF
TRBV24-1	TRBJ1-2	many	CATSEPNDRGGGYTF
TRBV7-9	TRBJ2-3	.	CASSYQNTDTQYF
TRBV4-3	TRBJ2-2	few	CASSPRPPPTGELFF
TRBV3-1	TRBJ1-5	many	CASSQDRVGQPQHF
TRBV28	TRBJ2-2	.	CASSSTGEGTGELFF
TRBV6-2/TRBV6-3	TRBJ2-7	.	CASSYGKPGIYEQYF
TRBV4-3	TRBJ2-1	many	CASSQTGDSYNEQFF
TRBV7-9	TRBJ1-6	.	CASSFETGGGSPLHF
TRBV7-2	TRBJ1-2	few	CASSRPGASDGYTF
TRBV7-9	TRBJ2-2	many	CASSPGTSGINTGELFF
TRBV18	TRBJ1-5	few	CASSPGSIGNQPQHF
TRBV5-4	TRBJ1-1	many	CASSDGTLYTEAFF
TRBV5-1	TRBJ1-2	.	CASSLDVRDGGYTF
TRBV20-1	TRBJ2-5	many	CSAEAGGIGTQYF
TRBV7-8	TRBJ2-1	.	CASGSNEQFF
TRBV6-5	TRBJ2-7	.	CASSYSHRGGYEQYF
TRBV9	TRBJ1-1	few	CASSVGLTRAPGNTEAFF
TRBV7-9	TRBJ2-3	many	CASSLGPTTDTQYF
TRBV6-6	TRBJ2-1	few	CASSYGSGRYNEQFF
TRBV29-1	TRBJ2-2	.	CSVVGGGRTGELFF
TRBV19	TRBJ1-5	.	CASSIFVGLAVQPQHF
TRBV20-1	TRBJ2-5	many	CSASDPRGGSETQYF
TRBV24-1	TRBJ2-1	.	CATSDTGGKGYNEQFF
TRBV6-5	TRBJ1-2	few	CASSYRVGQGPYGYTF
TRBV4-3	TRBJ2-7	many	CASSQVGGSSGYEQYF
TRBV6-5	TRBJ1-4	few	CASSLRGREKLFF
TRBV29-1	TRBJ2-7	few	CSVESRGKEQYF
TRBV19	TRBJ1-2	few	CASRRTGWYGYTF
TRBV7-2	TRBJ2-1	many	CASSLARASGGAGNEQFF
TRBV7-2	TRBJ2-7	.	CASSLIAGGLSYEQYF
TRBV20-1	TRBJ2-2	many	CSARGPNTGELFF
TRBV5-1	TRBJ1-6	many	CASSLSGNSPLHF
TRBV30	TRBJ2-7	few	CAWSARTGWGEQYF
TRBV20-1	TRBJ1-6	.	CSARVQGNSPLHF